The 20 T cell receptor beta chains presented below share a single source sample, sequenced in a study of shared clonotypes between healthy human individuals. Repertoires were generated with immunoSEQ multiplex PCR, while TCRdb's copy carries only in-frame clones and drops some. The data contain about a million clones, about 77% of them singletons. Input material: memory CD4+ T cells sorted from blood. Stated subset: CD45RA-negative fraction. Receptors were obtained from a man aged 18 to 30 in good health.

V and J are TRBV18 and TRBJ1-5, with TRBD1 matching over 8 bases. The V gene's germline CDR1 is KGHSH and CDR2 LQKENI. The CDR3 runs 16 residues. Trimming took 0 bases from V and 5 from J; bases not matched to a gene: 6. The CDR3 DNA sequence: TGTGCCAGCTCACCACCGAACAGGGGGGACGATCAGCCCCAGCATTTT. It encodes CASSPPNRGDDQPQHF.

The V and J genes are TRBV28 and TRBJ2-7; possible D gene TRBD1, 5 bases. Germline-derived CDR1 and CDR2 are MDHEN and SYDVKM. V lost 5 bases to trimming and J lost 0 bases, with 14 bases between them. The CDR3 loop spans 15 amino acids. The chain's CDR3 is CASSGFGALSYEQYF. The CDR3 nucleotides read TGTGCCAGCAGTGGCTTTGGGGCCCTCTCCTACGAGCAGTACTTC. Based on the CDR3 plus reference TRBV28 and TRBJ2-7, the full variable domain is DVKVTQSSRYLVKRTGEKVFLECVQDMDHENMFWYRQDPGLGLRLIYFSYDVKMKEKGDIPEGYSVSREKKERFSLILESASTNQTSMYLCASSGFGALSYEQYFGPGTRLTVT.

The CDR3 sequence: CARRSGQGRFEAFF. The CDR3 DNA is TGCGCCAGGAGGTCTGGACAGGGCCGATTTGAAGCTTTCTTT. The rearrangement links TRBV4-3 to TRBJ1-1, with 8 bases aligning to TRBD1. This CDR3 has 14 residues. CDR1 and CDR2 (germline): LGHNA, YSLEER. The trim removed 9 bases at V and 7 bases at J, leaving 13 bases unmatched.

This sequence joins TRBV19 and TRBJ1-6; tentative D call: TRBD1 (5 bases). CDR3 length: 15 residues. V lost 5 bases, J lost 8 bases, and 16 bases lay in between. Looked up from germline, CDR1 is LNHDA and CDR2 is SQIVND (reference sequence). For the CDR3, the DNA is TGTGCCAGTAGTCCCCGGGACCGCAGGGATTCACCCCTCCACTTT. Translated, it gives CASSPRDRRDSPLHF.

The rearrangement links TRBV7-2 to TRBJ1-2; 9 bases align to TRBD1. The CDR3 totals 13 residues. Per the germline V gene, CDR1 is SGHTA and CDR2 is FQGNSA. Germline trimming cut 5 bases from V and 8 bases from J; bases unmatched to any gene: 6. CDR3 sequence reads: CASSHTGGLGYTF. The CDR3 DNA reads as TGTGCCAGCAGCCACACAGGGGGCTTGGGCTACACCTTC.

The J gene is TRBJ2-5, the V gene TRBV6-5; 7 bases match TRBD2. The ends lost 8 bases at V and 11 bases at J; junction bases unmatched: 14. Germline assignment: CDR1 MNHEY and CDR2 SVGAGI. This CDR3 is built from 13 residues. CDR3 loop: CASPPYLGGEQYF. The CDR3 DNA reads TGTGCCAGCCCCCCATATTTGGGGGGGGAGCAGTACTTC.

The CDR3 loop is CASRSTGPYEQYF. CDR3 bases: TGTGCCAGCAGGTCGACAGGCCCCTACGAGCAGTACTTC. The genes are TRBV6-5 and TRBJ2-7; tentatively, D is TRBD1 (6 bases). V lost 6 bases and J 2 bases, leaving 11 bases between the germline ends. The CDR3 contains 13 residues. Germline CDR1 MNHEY, CDR2 SVGAGI.

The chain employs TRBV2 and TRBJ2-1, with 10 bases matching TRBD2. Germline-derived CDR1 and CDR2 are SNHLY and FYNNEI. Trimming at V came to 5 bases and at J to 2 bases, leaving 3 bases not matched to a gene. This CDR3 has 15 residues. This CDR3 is CASSPAGGPYNEQFF. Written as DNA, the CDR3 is TGTGCCAGCAGTCCAGCGGGGGGGCCCTACAATGAGCAGTTCTTC.

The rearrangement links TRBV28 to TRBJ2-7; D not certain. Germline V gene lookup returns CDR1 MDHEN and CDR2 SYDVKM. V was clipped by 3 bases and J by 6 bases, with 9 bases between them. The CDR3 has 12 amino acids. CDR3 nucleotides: TGTGCCAGCAGTTTCCAACTGGGCGAGCAGTACTTC. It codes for CASSFQLGEQYF.

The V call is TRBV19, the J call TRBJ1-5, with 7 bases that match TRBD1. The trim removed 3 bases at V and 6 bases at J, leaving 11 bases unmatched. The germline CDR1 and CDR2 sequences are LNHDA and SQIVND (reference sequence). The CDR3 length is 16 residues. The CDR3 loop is CASSIYPGGLSQPQHF. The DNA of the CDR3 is TGTGCCAGTAGTATTTATCCAGGGGGTTTAAGTCAGCCCCAGCATTTT. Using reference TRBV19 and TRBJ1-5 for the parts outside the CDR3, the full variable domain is DGGITQSPKYLFRKEGQNVTLSCEQNLNHDAMYWYRQDPGQGLRLIYYSQIVNDFQKGDIAEGYSVSREKKESFPLTVTSAQKNPTAFYLCASSIYPGGLSQPQHFGDGTRLSIL.

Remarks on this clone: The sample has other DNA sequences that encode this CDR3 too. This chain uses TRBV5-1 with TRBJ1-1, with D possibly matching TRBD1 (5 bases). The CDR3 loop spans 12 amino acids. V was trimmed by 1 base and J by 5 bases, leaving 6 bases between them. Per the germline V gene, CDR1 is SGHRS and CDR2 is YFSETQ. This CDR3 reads CASSLPGTEAFF. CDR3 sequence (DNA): TGCGCCAGCAGCTTGCCAGGGACTGAAGCTTTCTTT.

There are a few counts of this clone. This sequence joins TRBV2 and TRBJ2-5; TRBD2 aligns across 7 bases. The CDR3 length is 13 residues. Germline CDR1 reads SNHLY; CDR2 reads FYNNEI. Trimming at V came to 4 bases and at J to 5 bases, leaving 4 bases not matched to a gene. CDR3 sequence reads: CASSAAGMETQYF. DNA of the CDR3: TGTGCCAGCAGTGCAGCGGGAATGGAGACCCAGTACTTC.

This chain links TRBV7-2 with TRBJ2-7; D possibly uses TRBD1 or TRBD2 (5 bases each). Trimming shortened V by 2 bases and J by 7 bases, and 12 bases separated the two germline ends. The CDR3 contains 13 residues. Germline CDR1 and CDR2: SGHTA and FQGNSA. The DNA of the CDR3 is TGTGCCAGCAGCTTACGGGCTTGGGGGGAGCAGTACTTC. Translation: CASSLRAWGEQYF.

The CDR3 region has the DNA TGCGCCAGCAGTGGGGAGGGGGGGCCCCAGCATTTT. It codes for CASSGEGGPQHF. V is TRBV10-2 and J is TRBJ1-5, with D possibly being TRBD1 (6 bases). The germline CDR1 and CDR2 sequences are WSHSY and SAAADI. The CDR3 runs 12 residues. The V gene lost 4 bases and the J gene lost 9 bases, with 10 bases spanning the gap.

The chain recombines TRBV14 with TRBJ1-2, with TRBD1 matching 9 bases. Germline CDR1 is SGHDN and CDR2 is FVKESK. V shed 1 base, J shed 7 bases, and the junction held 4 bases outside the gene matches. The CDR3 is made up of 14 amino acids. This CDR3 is CASSQARTGAGYTF. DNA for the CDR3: TGTGCCAGCAGCCAAGCGCGGACAGGGGCTGGCTACACCTTC.

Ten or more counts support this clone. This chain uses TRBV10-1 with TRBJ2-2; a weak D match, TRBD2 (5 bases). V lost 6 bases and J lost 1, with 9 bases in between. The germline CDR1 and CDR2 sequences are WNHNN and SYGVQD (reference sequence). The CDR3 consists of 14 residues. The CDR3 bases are TGCGCCAGCAGCCCGGACTGGAACACCGGGGAGCTGTTTTTT. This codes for CASSPDWNTGELFF.

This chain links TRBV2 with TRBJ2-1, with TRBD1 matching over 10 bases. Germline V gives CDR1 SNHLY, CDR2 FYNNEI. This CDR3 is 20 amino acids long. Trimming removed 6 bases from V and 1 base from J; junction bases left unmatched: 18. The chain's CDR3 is CASSSLAGGPGQGSYNEQFF. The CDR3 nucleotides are TGTGCCAGCAGCTCCCTGGCCGGGGGCCCGGGACAGGGGTCCTACAATGAGCAGTTCTTC. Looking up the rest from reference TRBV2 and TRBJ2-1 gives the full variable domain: EPEVTQTPSHQVTQMGQEVILRCVPISNHLYFYWYRQILGQKVEFLVSFYNNEISEKSEIFDDQFSVERPDGSNFTLKIRSTKLEDSAMYFCASSSLAGGPGQGSYNEQFFGPGTRLTVL.

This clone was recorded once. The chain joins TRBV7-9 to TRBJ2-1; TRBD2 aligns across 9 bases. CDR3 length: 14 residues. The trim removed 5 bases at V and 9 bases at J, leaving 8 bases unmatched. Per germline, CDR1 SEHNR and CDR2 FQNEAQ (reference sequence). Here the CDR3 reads CASSRRREGVEQFF. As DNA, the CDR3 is TGTGCCAGCAGCCGACGGCGGGAGGGTGTTGAGCAGTTCTTC. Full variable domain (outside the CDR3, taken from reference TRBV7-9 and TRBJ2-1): DTGVSQNPRHKITKRGQNVTFRCDPISEHNRLYWYRQTLGQGPEFLTYFQNEAQLEKSRLLSDRFSAERPKGSFSTLEIQRTEQGDSAMYLCASSRRREGVEQFFGPGTRLTVL.

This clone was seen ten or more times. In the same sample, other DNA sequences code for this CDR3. The CDR3 reads CASSPKQGNTEAFF. The CDR3 coding sequence is TGTGCCAGCTCACCTAAACAGGGGAACACTGAAGCTTTCTTT. This chain links TRBV18 with TRBJ1-1, with D possibly TRBD1 on 6 matching bases. The germline V gene has CDR1 KGHSH and CDR2 LQKENI. V lost 3 bases and J lost 1, with 9 bases in between. The CDR3 has 14 amino acids. The full variable domain, rest sourced from reference TRBV18 and TRBJ1-1, is NAGVMQNPRHLVRRRGQEARLRCSPMKGHSHVYWYRQLPEEGLKFMVYLQKENIIDESGMPKERFSAEFPKEGPSILRIQQVVRGDSAAYFCASSPKQGNTEAFFGQGTRLTVV.

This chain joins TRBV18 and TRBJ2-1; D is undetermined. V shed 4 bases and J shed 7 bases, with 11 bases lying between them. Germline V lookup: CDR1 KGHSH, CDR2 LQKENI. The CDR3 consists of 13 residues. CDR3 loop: CASSLIPWNEQFF. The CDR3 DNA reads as TGTGCCAGCTCACTTATACCGTGGAATGAGCAGTTCTTC.